The 9 T cell receptor beta chains below all came from one sample that was sequenced in a study of neurological immune-mediated disorders. TCRdb re-called the 5' RACE reads with MiXCR, one entry per CDR3 protein. The sample lists about 69,000 distinct CDR3 sequences, 3.9% occurring once. The sequencing input was PBMCs. These receptors were obtained from a man aged 30 to 45 with multiple sclerosis.

This clonotype came up many times. V is TRBV28 and J is TRBJ1-1, with D possibly TRBD1 on 6 matching bases. The germline V gene encodes CDR1 MDHEN and CDR2 SYDVKM. This CDR3 region has 14 residues. Trimming stripped 6 bases from V and 5 bases from J, with 16 bases between. In DNA form, the CDR3 reads TGTGCCAGCAGGGGCAGGGGAATTAGTACTGAAGCTTTCTTT. Amino acids: CASRGRGISTEAFF.

This clonotype was observed at least ten times. The chain joins TRBV7-9 to TRBJ2-2; TRBD1 matches 8 bases. In germline, CDR1 is SEHNR, CDR2 FQNEAQ (reference sequence). J gave up 6 bases and V 4 bases, and 10 bases lay outside the gene matches. The CDR3 has 16 amino acids. The CDR3 DNA follows: TGTGCCAGCAGCTCTTCCGGGACAGGACCCGCCGGGGAGCTGTTTTTT. Protein: CASSSSGTGPAGELFF. The complete variable domain, with remaining parts taken from reference TRBV7-9 and TRBJ2-2, reads DTGVSQNPRHKITKRGQNVTFRCDPISEHNRLYWYRQTLGQGPEFLTYFQNEAQLEKSRLLSDRFSAERPKGSFSTLEIQRTEQGDSAMYLCASSSSGTGPAGELFFGEGSRLTVL.

This clonotype has ten or more counts. The chain's CDR3 is CASSSTDSANQPQHF. In DNA form, the CDR3 reads TGTGCCAGCAGCTCCACGGACAGTGCCAATCAGCCCCAGCATTTT. The chain couples TRBV7-6 to TRBJ1-5, with D possibly being TRBD1 (6 bases). V lost 4 bases and J lost 3, with 13 bases in between. The CDR3 spans 15 residues. Germline CDR1 SGHVS, CDR2 FNYEAQ.

Details on this clonotype: A much larger clone sits a single nucleotide away, making a read error possible. The chain uses TRBV20-1 and TRBJ2-5; D perhaps matches TRBD2 (5 bases). CDR3 length: 15 residues. Per the germline V gene, CDR1 is DFQATT and CDR2 is SNEGSKA (reference sequence). In DNA form, the CDR3 reads TGCAGTGCTAGAGATGGTCATCGGGGTGAGGAGAGCCAGTACTTC. It is translated as CSARDGHRGEESQYF.

Turning to this clonotype: A much larger clone differs by one base, so this may be a read error. The chain links TRBV4-1 to TRBJ2-2, with D unclear. The CDR3 loop spans 14 amino acids. Trimming removed 3 bases from V and 4 bases from J, with 9 bases in between. Germline CDR1 and CDR2: MGHRA and YSYEKL. The CDR3 DNA sequence: TGCGCCAGCAGCCATACTCTCACCACCGGGGAGCTGTTTTTT. It translates to CASSHTLTTGELFF.

There are a few counts of this clonotype. The rearrangement joins TRBV4-3 to TRBJ1-2; D remains ambiguous. Germline lookup yields CDR1 LGHNA and CDR2 YSLEER. The CDR3 spans 13 residues. V was shortened by 5 bases and J by 4 bases, with 11 bases between the two germline ends. The CDR3 DNA follows: TGCGCCAGCAGCTCCCGGTCTGGCTATGGCTACACCTTC. Its translation is CASSSRSGYGYTF.

This clonotype was seen more than once but under ten times. The V gene is TRBV3-1, the J gene TRBJ2-4; 10 bases line up with TRBD1. Germline CDR1 reads LGHDT; CDR2 reads YNNKEL (reference sequence). The CDR3 covers 20 residues. V trimming: 4 bases; J trimming: 1 base; junction bases outside the gene matches: 16. CDR3 region: CASSPGRGQGTPLAKNIQYF. DNA for the CDR3: TGTGCCAGCAGCCCAGGTAGGGGACAGGGGACCCCCCTGGCCAAAAACATTCAGTACTTC.

This clonotype was seen many times. The V and J genes are TRBV3-1 and TRBJ2-5; no definite D call. The CDR3 sequence is 14 residues long. V was cut by 1 base and J by 4 bases, with 10 bases left in between. Germline V gene data show CDR1 as LGHDT and CDR2 as YNNKEL (reference sequence). CDR3 amino acids: CASSQGRRRETQYF. Here the CDR3 DNA reads TGTGCCAGCAGCCAAGGGCGACGCCGAGAGACCCAGTACTTC.

This clonotype appeared many times. This sequence joins TRBV10-3 and TRBJ2-1; 9 bases map to TRBD1. The CDR3 contains 15 residues. The germline V gene has CDR1 ENHRY and CDR2 SYGVKD. V was clipped by 3 bases and J by 4 bases; unmatched bases: 4. Written as DNA, the CDR3 is TGTGCCATCAGTGACTCGGGACAGGGATACAATGAGCAGTTCTTC. It yields the protein CAISDSGQGYNEQFF.